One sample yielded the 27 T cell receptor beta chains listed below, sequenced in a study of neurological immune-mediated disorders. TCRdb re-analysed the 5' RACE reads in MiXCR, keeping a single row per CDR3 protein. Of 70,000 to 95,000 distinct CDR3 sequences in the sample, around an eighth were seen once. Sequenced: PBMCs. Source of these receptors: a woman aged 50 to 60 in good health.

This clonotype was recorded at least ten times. Here the CDR3 DNA reads TGTGCCAGCAGTCCGCACAGGGGACAGCGGGAAAAACTGTTTTTT. Its protein is CASSPHRGQREKLFF. V and J are TRBV12-3 or TRBV12-4 and TRBJ1-4, with 7 bases aligning to TRBD1. The CDR3 covers 15 residues. Losses at the gene ends were 5 bases for V and 8 bases for J; bases not matched to a gene: 11.

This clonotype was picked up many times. As DNA, the CDR3 is TGCGCCAGCAGCATCGGACATGCTGAAGCTTTCTTT. Its protein product is CASSIGHAEAFF. This sequence joins TRBV5-1 and TRBJ1-1; perhaps TRBD1 as D (5 bases). Deletions cut 4 bases from V and 6 bases from J, with 10 bases between. This CDR3 comprises 12 residues. CDR1 SGHRS and CDR2 YFSETQ come from the germline V gene.

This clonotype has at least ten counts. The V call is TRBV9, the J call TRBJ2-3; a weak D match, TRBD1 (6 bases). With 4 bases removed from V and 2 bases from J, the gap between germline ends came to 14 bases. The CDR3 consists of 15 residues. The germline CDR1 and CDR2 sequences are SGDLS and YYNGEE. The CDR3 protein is CASSTWDKYTDTQYF. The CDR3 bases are TGTGCCAGCAGCACTTGGGACAAATACACAGATACGCAGTATTTT.

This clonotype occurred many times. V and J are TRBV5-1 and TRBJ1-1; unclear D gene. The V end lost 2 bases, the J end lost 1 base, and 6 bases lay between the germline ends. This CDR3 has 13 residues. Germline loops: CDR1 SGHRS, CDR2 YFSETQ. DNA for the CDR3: TGCGCCAGCAGCTTCGAGGAGAACACTGAAGCTTTCTTT. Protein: CASSFEENTEAFF.

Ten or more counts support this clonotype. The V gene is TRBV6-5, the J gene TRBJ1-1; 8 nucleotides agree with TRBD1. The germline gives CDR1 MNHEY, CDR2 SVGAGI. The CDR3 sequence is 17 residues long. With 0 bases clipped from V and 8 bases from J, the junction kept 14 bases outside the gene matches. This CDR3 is CASSYSGQVVWLSEAFF. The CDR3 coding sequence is TGTGCCAGCAGTTACTCGGGACAGGTTGTTTGGCTAAGCGAAGCTTTCTTT.

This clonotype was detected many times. In DNA, the CDR3 is TGCGCCAGCAGCTTGCTGGGACAGGACACAGATACGCAGTATTTT. As protein: CASSLLGQDTDTQYF. The gene calls are TRBV5-1 and TRBJ2-3; 8 bases align to TRBD1. V shed 1 base, J shed 2 bases, and the junction held 3 bases outside the gene matches. This CDR3 has 15 residues. CDR1 is SGHRS, CDR2 YFSETQ, per germline.

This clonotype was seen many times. CDR3 coding DNA: TGTGCCAGCATAACGGGGGGTAGCCAGGGGAGAACCGGGGAGCTGTTTTTT. It encodes CASITGGSQGRTGELFF. The V gene is TRBV28, the J gene TRBJ2-2, with D maybe TRBD2 (7 bases). V lost 7 bases and J 5 bases, leaving 23 bases between the germline ends. This CDR3 has 17 amino acids. CDR1 and CDR2 from the germline V gene are MDHEN and SYDVKM.

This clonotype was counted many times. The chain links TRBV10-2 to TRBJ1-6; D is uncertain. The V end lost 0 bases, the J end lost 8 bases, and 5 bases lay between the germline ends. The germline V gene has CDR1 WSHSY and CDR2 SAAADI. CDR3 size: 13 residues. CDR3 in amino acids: CASSESMYSPLHF. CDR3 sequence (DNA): TGCGCCAGCAGTGAGTCGATGTATTCACCCCTCCACTTT.

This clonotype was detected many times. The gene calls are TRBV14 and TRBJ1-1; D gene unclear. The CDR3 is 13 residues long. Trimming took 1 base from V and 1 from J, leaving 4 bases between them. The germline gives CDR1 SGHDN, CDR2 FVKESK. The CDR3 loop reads CASSQGRNTEAFF. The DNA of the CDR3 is TGTGCCAGCAGCCAAGGAAGGAACACTGAAGCTTTCTTT.

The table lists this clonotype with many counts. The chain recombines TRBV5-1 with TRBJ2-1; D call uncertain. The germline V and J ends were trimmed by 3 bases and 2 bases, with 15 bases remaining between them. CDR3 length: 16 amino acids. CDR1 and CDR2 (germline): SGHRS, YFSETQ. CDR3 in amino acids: CASSWDRPSAYNEQFF. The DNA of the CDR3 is TGCGCCAGCAGCTGGGATCGACCTTCCGCCTACAATGAGCAGTTCTTC.

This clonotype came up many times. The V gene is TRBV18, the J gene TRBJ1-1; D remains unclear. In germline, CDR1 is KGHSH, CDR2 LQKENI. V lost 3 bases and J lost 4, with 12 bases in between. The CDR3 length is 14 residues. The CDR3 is CASSPLSEGTEAFF. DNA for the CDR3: TGTGCCAGCTCACCCTTAAGCGAGGGCACTGAAGCTTTCTTT.

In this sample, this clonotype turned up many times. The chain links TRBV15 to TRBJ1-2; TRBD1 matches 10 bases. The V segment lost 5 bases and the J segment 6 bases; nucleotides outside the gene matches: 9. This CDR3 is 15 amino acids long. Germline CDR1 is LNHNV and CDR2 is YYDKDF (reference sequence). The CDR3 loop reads CATSGQTGGADGYTF. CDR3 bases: TGTGCCACCAGCGGCCAGACAGGGGGCGCAGATGGCTACACCTTC.

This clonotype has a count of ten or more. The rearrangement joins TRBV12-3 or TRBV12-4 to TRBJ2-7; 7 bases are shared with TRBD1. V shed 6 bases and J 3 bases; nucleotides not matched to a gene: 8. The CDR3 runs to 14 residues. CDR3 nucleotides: TGTGCCAGCAGCGCATCCCGGGACAGCTACGAGCAGTACTTC. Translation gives CASSASRDSYEQYF.

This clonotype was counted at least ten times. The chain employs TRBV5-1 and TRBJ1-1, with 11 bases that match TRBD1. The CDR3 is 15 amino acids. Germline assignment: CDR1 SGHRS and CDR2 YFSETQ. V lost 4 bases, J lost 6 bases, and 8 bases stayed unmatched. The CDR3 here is CASSEGQGAFAEAFF. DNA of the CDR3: TGCGCCAGCAGCGAAGGACAGGGGGCCTTCGCTGAAGCTTTCTTT.

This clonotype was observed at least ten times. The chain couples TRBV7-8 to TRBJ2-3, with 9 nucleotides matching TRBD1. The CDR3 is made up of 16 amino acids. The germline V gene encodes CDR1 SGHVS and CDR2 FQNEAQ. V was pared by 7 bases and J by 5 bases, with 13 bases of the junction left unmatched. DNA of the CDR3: TGTGCCAGCATTGTGGTACCGGGACAGGGAGTAGATACGCAGTATTTT. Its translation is CASIVVPGQGVDTQYF.

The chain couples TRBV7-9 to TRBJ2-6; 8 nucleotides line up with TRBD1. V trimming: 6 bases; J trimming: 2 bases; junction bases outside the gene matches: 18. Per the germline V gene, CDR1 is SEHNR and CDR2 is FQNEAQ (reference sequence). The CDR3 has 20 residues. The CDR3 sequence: CASSSSTAGTGAPGANVLTF. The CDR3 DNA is TGTGCCAGCAGTTCATCGACCGCCGGGACAGGTGCACCTGGGGCCAACGTCCTGACTTTC.

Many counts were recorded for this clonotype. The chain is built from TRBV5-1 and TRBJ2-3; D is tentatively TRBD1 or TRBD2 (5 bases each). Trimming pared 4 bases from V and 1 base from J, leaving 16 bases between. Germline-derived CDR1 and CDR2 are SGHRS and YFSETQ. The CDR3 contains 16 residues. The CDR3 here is CASSPRWGSGTDTQYF. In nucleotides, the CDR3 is TGCGCCAGCAGCCCGCGTTGGGGGTCTGGCACAGATACGCAGTATTTT.

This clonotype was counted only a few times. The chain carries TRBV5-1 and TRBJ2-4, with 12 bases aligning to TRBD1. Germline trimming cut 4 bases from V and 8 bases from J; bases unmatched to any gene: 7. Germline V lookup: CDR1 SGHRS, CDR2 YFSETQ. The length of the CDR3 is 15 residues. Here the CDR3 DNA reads TGCGCCAGCAGCATGGGACAGGGGGCCCTTGACATTCAGTACTTC. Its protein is CASSMGQGALDIQYF. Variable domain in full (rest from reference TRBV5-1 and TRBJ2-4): KAGVTQTPRYLIKTRGQQVTLSCSPISGHRSVSWYQQTPGQGLQFLFEYFSETQRNKGNFPGRFSGRQFSNSRSEMNVSTLELGDSALYLCASSMGQGALDIQYFGAGTRLSVL.

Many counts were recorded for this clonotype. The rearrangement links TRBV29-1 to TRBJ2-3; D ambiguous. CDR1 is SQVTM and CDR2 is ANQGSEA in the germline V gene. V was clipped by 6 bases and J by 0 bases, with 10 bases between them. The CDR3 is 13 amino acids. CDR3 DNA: TGCAGCGTCAGAACAGCTAGCACAGATACGCAGTATTTT. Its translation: CSVRTASTDTQYF.

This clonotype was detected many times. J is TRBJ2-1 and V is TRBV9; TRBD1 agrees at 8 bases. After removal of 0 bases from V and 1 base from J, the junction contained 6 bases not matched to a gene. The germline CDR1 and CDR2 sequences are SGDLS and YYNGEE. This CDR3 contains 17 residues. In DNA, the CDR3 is TGTGCCAGCAGCGTAGCCGCAGGGGGCGCTTCCTACAATGAGCAGTTCTTC. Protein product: CASSVAAGGASYNEQFF.

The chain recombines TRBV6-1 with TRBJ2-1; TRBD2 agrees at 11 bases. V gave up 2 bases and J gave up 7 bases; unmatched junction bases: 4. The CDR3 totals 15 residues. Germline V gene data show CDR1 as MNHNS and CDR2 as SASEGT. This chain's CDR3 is CASSENPSGRNEQFF. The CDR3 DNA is TGTGCCAGCAGTGAAAACCCTAGCGGGAGGAATGAGCAGTTCTTC.

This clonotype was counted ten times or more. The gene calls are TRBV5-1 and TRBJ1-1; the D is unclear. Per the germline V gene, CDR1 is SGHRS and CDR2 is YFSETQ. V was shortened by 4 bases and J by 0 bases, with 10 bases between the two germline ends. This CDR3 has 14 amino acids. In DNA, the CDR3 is TGCGCCAGCAGCCCTTTCGGGGTGAACACTGAAGCTTTCTTT. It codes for CASSPFGVNTEAFF. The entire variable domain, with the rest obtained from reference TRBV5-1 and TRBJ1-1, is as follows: KAGVTQTPRYLIKTRGQQVTLSCSPISGHRSVSWYQQTPGQGLQFLFEYFSETQRNKGNFPGRFSGRQFSNSRSEMNVSTLELGDSALYLCASSPFGVNTEAFFGQGTRLTVV.

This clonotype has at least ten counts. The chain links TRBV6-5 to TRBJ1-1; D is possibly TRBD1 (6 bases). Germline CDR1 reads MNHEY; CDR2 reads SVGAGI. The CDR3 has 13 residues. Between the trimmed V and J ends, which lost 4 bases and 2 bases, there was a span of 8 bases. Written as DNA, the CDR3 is TGTGCCAGCAGTTGGGGGCCTAACACTGAAGCTTTCTTT. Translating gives CASSWGPNTEAFF.

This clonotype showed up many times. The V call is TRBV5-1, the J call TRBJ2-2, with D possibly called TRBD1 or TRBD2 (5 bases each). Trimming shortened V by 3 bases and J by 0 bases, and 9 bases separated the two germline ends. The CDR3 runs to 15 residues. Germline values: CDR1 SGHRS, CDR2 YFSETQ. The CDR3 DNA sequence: TGCGCCAGCAGCTACCGGGACGCGAACACCGGGGAGCTGTTTTTT. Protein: CASSYRDANTGELFF.

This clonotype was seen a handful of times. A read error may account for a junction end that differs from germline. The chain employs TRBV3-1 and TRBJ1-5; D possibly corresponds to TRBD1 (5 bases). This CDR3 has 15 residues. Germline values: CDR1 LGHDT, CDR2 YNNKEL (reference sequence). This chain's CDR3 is CVSSQDLTDNQPQHF. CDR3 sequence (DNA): TGTGTCAGCAGCCAAGATCTGACAGATAATCAGCCCCAGCATTTT.

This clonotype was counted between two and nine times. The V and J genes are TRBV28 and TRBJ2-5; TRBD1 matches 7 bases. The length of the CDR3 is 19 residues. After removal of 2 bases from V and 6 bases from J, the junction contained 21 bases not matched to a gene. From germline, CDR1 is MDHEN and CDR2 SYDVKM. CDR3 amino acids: CASSLLPSERTGYSKTQYF. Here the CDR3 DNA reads TGTGCCAGCAGTTTACTACCATCTGAGAGGACAGGTTATTCAAAGACCCAGTACTTC.

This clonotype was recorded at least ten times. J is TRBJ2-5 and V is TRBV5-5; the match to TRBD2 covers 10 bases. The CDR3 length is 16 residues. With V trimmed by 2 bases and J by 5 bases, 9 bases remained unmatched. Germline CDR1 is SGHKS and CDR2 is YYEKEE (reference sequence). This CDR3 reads CASSFTGTSDWETQYF. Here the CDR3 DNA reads TGTGCCAGCAGCTTTACCGGGACTAGCGATTGGGAGACCCAGTACTTC.